The 18 T cell receptor beta chains presented below share a single source sample, sequenced in a study of shared clonotypes between healthy human individuals. Data came from immunoSEQ multiplex PCR; TCRdb stores just in-frame clones and leaves some out. The sample holds 2 million to 2.5 million clones, just under 95% seen once. The sequencing input was naive CD4+ T cells from PBMCs. Subset defined: CD45RA+ positively selected. Source of these receptors: a man between 18 and 29 years old in good health. Some clones in this sample may be carry-over from other donors' samples.

V and J are TRBV28 and TRBJ2-2; 8 positions agree with TRBD2. V was clipped by 10 bases and J by 4 bases; unmatched bases: 5. The length of the CDR3 is 13 residues. Germline lookup yields CDR1 MDHEN and CDR2 SYDVKM. The DNA for the CDR3 is TGTGCCATAACTAGCGGAACCACCGGGGAGCTGTTTTTT. This encodes CAITSGTTGELFF.

This clone has only one observation. The chain links TRBV15 to TRBJ1-3; possible D gene TRBD1, 6 bases. Per the germline V gene, CDR1 is LNHNV and CDR2 is YYDKDF (reference sequence). The CDR3 is 16 amino acids. V was cut by 2 bases and J by 0 bases, with 11 bases left in between. The CDR3 sequence is CATSRSTGFSGNTIYF. CDR3 coding DNA: TGTGCCACCAGCAGATCCACAGGGTTCTCTGGAAACACCATATATTTT.

J is TRBJ2-7 and V is TRBV10-3; D tentatively fits TRBD1 or TRBD2 (7 bases each). V lost 0 bases and J 5 bases, leaving 14 bases between the germline ends. This CDR3 region has 15 residues. Looked up from germline, CDR1 is ENHRY and CDR2 is SYGVKD. The CDR3 nucleotides are TGTGCCATCAGTGAGTCGGGTCAGGGGGGGGACGAGCAGTACTTC. This codes for CAISESGQGGDEQYF.

This clone was counted once. The chain carries TRBV6-5 and TRBJ2-7; a weak D match, TRBD1 (5 bases). The V end was cut by 6 bases, the J end by 3 bases, with 12 bases between. The germline gives CDR1 MNHEY, CDR2 SVGAGI. The CDR3 covers 13 residues. CDR3: CASSQGVFYEQYF. CDR3 sequence (DNA): TGTGCCAGCAGCCAAGGGGTCTTCTACGAGCAGTACTTC.

The chain uses TRBV28 and TRBJ1-1; D is unresolved. Germline CDR1 and CDR2: MDHEN and SYDVKM. Trimming stripped 5 bases from V and 0 bases from J, with 7 bases between. This CDR3 has 13 amino acids. The CDR3 DNA sequence: TGTGCCAGCAGTCCACCGATGAACACTGAAGCTTTCTTT. Protein sequence: CASSPPMNTEAFF.

The chain recombines TRBV5-6 with TRBJ2-5; D possibly corresponds to TRBD2 (6 bases). The V gene lost 1 base and the J gene lost 2 bases, with 9 bases spanning the gap. This CDR3 has 14 amino acids. CDR1 is SGHDT and CDR2 is YYEEEE in the germline V gene. CDR3 DNA: TGTGCCAGCAGCTTGTATGGGGGGCAAGAGACCCAGTACTTC. It yields the protein CASSLYGGQETQYF.

For this clone: Within the sample, other DNA sequences also encode this same CDR3. The chain recombines TRBV28 with TRBJ1-2, with a possible D match to TRBD1 (6 bases). The CDR3 totals 13 residues. Trimming took off 6 bases at V and 0 bases at J, with 8 bases between the two ends. The V gene's germline CDR1 is MDHEN and CDR2 SYDVKM. The CDR3 nucleotides are TGTGCCAGCAGGGACAGTGCTAACTATGGCTACACCTTC. Amino acids: CASRDSANYGYTF.

The chain uses TRBV6-1 and TRBJ1-5; a weak D match, TRBD1 (6 bases). This CDR3 has 15 residues. V shed 3 bases and J shed 3 bases, with 12 bases lying between them. Looked up from germline, CDR1 is MNHNS and CDR2 is SASEGT. CDR3 amino acids: CASSEVRGLNQPQHF. CDR3 nucleotide sequence: TGTGCCAGCAGTGAGGTTCGGGGGCTCAATCAGCCCCAGCATTTT.

This clone was seen only once. The J gene is TRBJ1-2, the V gene TRBV14; the D gene is possibly TRBD1 (5 bases). V was pared by 4 bases and J by 8 bases, with 14 bases between. Germline V lookup: CDR1 SGHDN, CDR2 FVKESK. The CDR3 is 13 residues long. The chain's CDR3 is CASSPRVTAGYTF. CDR3 bases: TGTGCCAGCAGCCCCAGGGTTACAGCGGGCTACACCTTC. Based on the CDR3 plus reference TRBV14 and TRBJ1-2, the full variable domain is EAGVTQFPSHSVIEKGQTVTLRCDPISGHDNLYWYRRVMGKEIKFLLHFVKESKQDESGMPNNRFLAERTGGTYSTLKVQPAELEDSGVYFCASSPRVTAGYTFGSGTRLTVV.

Concerning this clone: Other DNA sequences of this sample code for an identical CDR3. DNA of the CDR3: TGTGCCAGCAGTTTGGCGGGAGGGCAAGAGACCCAGTACTTC. Protein sequence: CASSLAGGQETQYF. The rearrangement joins TRBV28 to TRBJ2-5, with 9 bases that match TRBD2. In germline, CDR1 is MDHEN, CDR2 SYDVKM. The CDR3 sequence is 14 residues long. V was clipped by 3 bases and J by 2 bases; unmatched bases: 1.

The genes are TRBV5-4 and TRBJ2-3, with 8 bases fitting TRBD2. V trimming: 3 bases; J trimming: 1 base; junction bases outside the gene matches: 19. Germline CDR1 reads SGHNT; CDR2 reads YYREEE (reference sequence). The CDR3 runs 20 residues. The DNA of the CDR3 is TGTGCCAGCAGCTCCACCCCTCGGAGCGGGAGAGGGCCCGGCACAGATACGCAGTATTTT. It encodes CASSSTPRSGRGPGTDTQYF.

This chain links TRBV5-4 with TRBJ1-2; a weak D match, TRBD1 (5 bases). The CDR3 runs 15 residues. V lost 5 bases, J lost 0 bases, and 14 bases lay in between. The V gene's germline CDR1 is SGHNT and CDR2 YYREEE (reference sequence). The CDR3, as DNA: TGTGCCAGCAGTGCCCGGGACGGTTCTAACTATGGCTACACCTTC. It yields the protein CASSARDGSNYGYTF.

The chain recombines TRBV4-3 with TRBJ1-3; 7 bases map to TRBD1. Germline V gene lookup returns CDR1 LGHNA and CDR2 YSLEER. The V and J ends lost 1 base and 5 bases, in that order; junction bases with no gene match: 8. This CDR3 spans 16 amino acids. As DNA, the CDR3 is TGCGCCAGCAGCCAAGGCGCGACAGGGCTTCGAAACACCATATATTTT. This translates into CASSQGATGLRNTIYF.

CDR3 protein: CASSLASGPLNYGYTF. CDR3 DNA: TGCGCCAGCAGCTTGGCCTCAGGGCCCCTTAACTATGGCTACACCTTC. The V call is TRBV5-1, the J call TRBJ1-2; tentatively, D is TRBD1 (5 bases). In germline, CDR1 is SGHRS, CDR2 YFSETQ. V lost 0 bases, J lost 1 base, and 13 bases lay in between. This CDR3 is 16 amino acids long.

The sample holds one count of this clone. The V gene is TRBV5-4, the J gene TRBJ1-5, with D possibly being TRBD1 (6 bases). CDR1 and CDR2 (germline): SGHNT, YYREEE (reference sequence). This CDR3 is 17 amino acids long. V shed 2 bases and J shed 0 bases, with 15 bases lying between them. As DNA, the CDR3 is TGTGCCAGCAGCTTCCGGACAGAGCCGTATAGCAATCAGCCCCAGCATTTT. Its translation: CASSFRTEPYSNQPQHF.

The chain carries TRBV6-5 and TRBJ2-3; no clear D gene. V was trimmed by 1 base and J by 2 bases, leaving 10 bases between them. This CDR3 region has 15 residues. The germline gives CDR1 MNHEY, CDR2 SVGAGI. The CDR3 here is CASSYLPGYTDTQYF. Here the CDR3 DNA reads TGTGCCAGCAGTTACTTGCCCGGCTACACAGATACGCAGTATTTT.

This rearrangement joins TRBV18 to TRBJ2-2, with no clear D. The germline V gene has CDR1 KGHSH and CDR2 LQKENI. The CDR3 totals 14 residues. V lost 6 bases, J lost 6 bases, and 14 bases lay in between. CDR3 sequence: CASSPESAPGELFF. In DNA form, the CDR3 reads TGTGCCAGCTCTCCCGAATCTGCTCCCGGGGAGCTGTTTTTT.

This clone was found a few times. The chain recombines TRBV6-5 with TRBJ2-1, with 8 positions matching TRBD2. V lost 7 bases, J lost 10 bases, and 3 bases stayed unmatched. Per germline, CDR1 MNHEY and CDR2 SVGAGI. The CDR3 has 11 residues. The CDR3 is CASKREKEQFF. CDR3 nucleotides: TGTGCCAGCAAGCGGGAGAAAGAGCAGTTCTTC.